The clone carrying this T cell receptor beta chain has only a few counts. As yet, its antigen is unknown. This sample was included in a study of cytomegalovirus exposure and HLA in healthy donors. Notes on the study in general: The authors later found TCR association rates varying by HLA locus, with DRB1 most and HLA-C fewest. For most subjects, TCR beta sequences were reported to predict HLA-A and HLA-B alleles with accuracy. Listed as cytomegalovirus-associated were 150 or so TCR beta chains.

Use of 60 Vbeta and 13 Jbeta primers characterized the PCR. The table came from immunoSEQ multiplex PCR; TCRdb's copy has only in-frame clones and leaves some out. The sample records about 200,000 clones, about 88% being singletons. This CDR3 is 16 amino acids long. Germline V gene data show CDR1 as SGHRS and CDR2 as YFSETQ. The V gene end was trimmed by 0 bases and the J gene end by 0 bases; junction bases not matched to a gene: 3. Sequencing was done on a sample of PBMCs. The source of this sequence is a woman between 25 and 40 years old in good health and CMV-seronegative. This sequence joins TRBV5-1 and TRBJ2-3; 8 bases fit TRBD1. CDR3 amino acids: CASSLAGQGSTDTQYF. The CDR3 nucleotides read TGCGCCAGCAGCTTGGCCGGACAGGGAAGCACAGATACGCAGTATTTT.